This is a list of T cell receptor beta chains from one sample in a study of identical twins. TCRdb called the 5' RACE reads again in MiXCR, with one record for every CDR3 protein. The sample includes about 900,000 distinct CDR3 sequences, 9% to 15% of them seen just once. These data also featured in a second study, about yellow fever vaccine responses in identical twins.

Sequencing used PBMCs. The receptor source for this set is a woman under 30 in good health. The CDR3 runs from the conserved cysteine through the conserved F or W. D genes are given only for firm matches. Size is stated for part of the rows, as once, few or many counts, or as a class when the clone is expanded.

DNA: TGTGCCACCAGTGGATTTCCTGTTGTGGGAGTACAAGAGACCCAGTACTTC; CDR3: CATSGFPVVGVQETQYF; size: few; V: TRBV24-1; D: NA; J: TRBJ2-5
DNA: TGTGCCAGCAGCTTAAATTTAGGGACTGACGGGCGAATCTTC; CDR3: CASSLNLGTDGRIF; size: many; V: TRBV7-3; D: NA; J: TRBJ2-1
DNA: TGTGCCAGCAGCCGTGACGCCTACGAGCAGTACTTC; CDR3: CASSRDAYEQYF; size: many; V: TRBV3-1; D: NA; J: TRBJ2-7
DNA: TGCGCCAGCAGCCAGACCTCAGGTGGCGACAATGAGCAGTTCTTC; CDR3: CASSQTSGGDNEQFF; size: few; V: TRBV5-1; D: NA; J: TRBJ2-1
DNA: TGTGCCAGCAGTGAAAGCTACGGGGCCACCGGGGAGCTGTTTTTT; CDR3: CASSESYGATGELFF; size: NA; V: TRBV6-4; D: NA; J: TRBJ2-2
DNA: TGTGCCAGCGCACGGGGGCGGGGGGCCTACAATGAGCAGTTCTTC; CDR3: CASARGRGAYNEQFF; size: few; V: TRBV7-9; D: TRBD2; J: TRBJ2-1
DNA: TGTGCCAGCAGCCCGGGACATCGCCTCTCTGGAAACACCATATATTTT; CDR3: CASSPGHRLSGNTIYF; size: NA; V: TRBV11-2; D: NA; J: TRBJ1-3
DNA: TGTGCCAGCAGCTTGAAGACTAGCGTAAGCACAGATACGCAGTATTTT; CDR3: CASSLKTSVSTDTQYF; size: few; V: TRBV7-6; D: TRBD2; J: TRBJ2-3
DNA: TGTGCCATCAGACGACAGGGGTTGTCCAATGAGCAGTTCTTC; CDR3: CAIRRQGLSNEQFF; size: few; V: TRBV10-3; D: TRBD1; J: TRBJ2-1
DNA: TGTGCCAGCAGTTTCTCAAACATTCAGTACTTC; CDR3: CASSFSNIQYF; size: many; V: TRBV12-3/TRBV12-4; D: NA; J: TRBJ2-4
DNA: TGTGCCAGCTCAGAATCCACGGGACAGTATTTT; CDR3: CASSESTGQYF; size: NA; V: TRBV18; D: NA; J: TRBJ2-3
DNA: TGTGCCAGCAGCTTAGTCTTTGTAGCGGGAACTAGCACAGATACGCAGTATTTT; CDR3: CASSLVFVAGTSTDTQYF; size: few; V: TRBV7-8; D: TRBD2; J: TRBJ2-3
DNA: TGTGCCAGCAGCCAAGAATCAGGGGCCAAGACCCAGTACTTC; CDR3: CASSQESGAKTQYF; size: few; V: TRBV4-2; D: NA; J: TRBJ2-5
DNA: TGCGCCAGCAGCCTGCAGGGAATAGTATATCAGCCCCAGCATTTT; CDR3: CASSLQGIVYQPQHF; size: many; V: TRBV4-1; D: NA; J: TRBJ1-5
DNA: TGTACCTCCTGTACCGGGACATTTCGACTCTCAACTAATGAAAAACTGTTTTTT; CDR3: CTSCTGTFRLSTNEKLFF; size: NA; V: TRBV12-3/TRBV12-4; D: NA; J: TRBJ1-4
DNA: TGTGCCAGCTCCCACGGGCTTGCCACAGATACGCAGTATTTT; CDR3: CASSHGLATDTQYF; size: many; V: TRBV12-3/TRBV12-4; D: NA; J: TRBJ2-3
DNA: TGCAGCGTTGTGAGGTTGGATGGCTACACCTTC; CDR3: CSVVRLDGYTF; size: NA; V: TRBV29-1; D: NA; J: TRBJ1-2
DNA: TGCAGTGCTAGAAGACAAGATAGCAATCAGCCCCAGCATTTT; CDR3: CSARRQDSNQPQHF; size: many; V: TRBV20-1; D: NA; J: TRBJ1-5
DNA: TGTGCCAGCAGTCTAAGTACACTAGCCACTCCCGGCGGCACTGAAGCTTTCTTT; CDR3: CASSLSTLATPGGTEAFF; size: NA; V: TRBV3-1; D: NA; J: TRBJ1-1
DNA: TGTGCCAGCAGTGAGGAACCCGGGGGCCGTGGGGCCAACGTCCTGACTTTC; CDR3: CASSEEPGGRGANVLTF; size: many; V: TRBV6-1; D: NA; J: TRBJ2-6
DNA: TGCGCCAGCAGCCAAGATGGGGACCCCTTCAGTACCATATATTTT; CDR3: CASSQDGDPFSTIYF; size: NA; V: TRBV4-1; D: NA; J: TRBJ1-3
DNA: TGTGCCAGCAGCCAGAACTACGGGACCCGTCCCAACATTCAGTACTTC; CDR3: CASSQNYGTRPNIQYF; size: NA; V: TRBV3-1; D: NA; J: TRBJ2-4
DNA: TGTGCCAGCAGTGAGGCTAGCATCCTCTCCTACGAGCAGTACTTC; CDR3: CASSEASILSYEQYF; size: few; V: TRBV2; D: NA; J: TRBJ2-7
DNA: TGTGCCAGCGCCGACAGGGGTGAAAAACTGTTTTTT; CDR3: CASADRGEKLFF; size: NA; V: TRBV2; D: TRBD1; J: TRBJ1-4
DNA: TGTGCCACCAGCAGAGATTTGGGGGGTCGGCACATTCAGTACTTC; CDR3: CATSRDLGGRHIQYF; size: many; V: TRBV15; D: NA; J: TRBJ2-4
DNA: TGCAGTGCTGGGGGTCTAGGTAGCACAGATACGCAGTATTTT; CDR3: CSAGGLGSTDTQYF; size: NA; V: TRBV20-1; D: NA; J: TRBJ2-3